The present T cell receptor (beta chain) was sequenced within a study of T cell responses to AZD1222 COVID-19 vaccine. Study-wide findings and caveats: A mostly white British donor set with more females was recruited, and clonal diversity was possibly underestimated. Of spike-specific TCRs, nearly half reportedly target regions left unmutated in variants. Baseline seropositivity characterized only a handful of AZD1222 recipients. There were repertoire samples only from the period after the peak T cell response.

Method: immunoSEQ multiplex PCR; TCRdb's copy keeps in-frame clones and lacks some. The top ten hold 2.5% to 3.5% of the sample, which has around 110,000 clones, about 92% seen once. With regard to this clone: Its antigen is unknown.

The receptor comes from an adult in good health. The sample was peripheral blood, taken on day 0 of AZD1222 vaccination.

As DNA, the CDR3 is TGTGCCTGGAGTGTTACAAACAATCAGCCCCAGCATTTT. Protein sequence: CAWSVTNNQPQHF. The chain links TRBV30 to TRBJ1-5; D is uncertain. Between the trimmed V and J ends, which lost 0 bases and 3 bases, there was a span of 6 bases. The germline V gene has CDR1 GTSNPN and CDR2 SVGIG (reference sequence). This CDR3 has 13 residues.